A single sample gave rise to the 21 T cell receptor beta chains below, sequenced in a study of blood T cell repertoires in COVID-19. TCRdb keeps only in-frame clones here, not all; method: immunoSEQ multiplex PCR. This table holds 150,000 to 200,000 clones, roughly 84% found once. The sample taken for sequencing was peripheral blood. All receptors derive from a human donor with acute or convalescent COVID-19. The donor label of this sample is uncertain.

J is TRBJ1-4 and V is TRBV28; D remains ambiguous. The CDR3 consists of 12 residues. The germline CDR1 and CDR2 sequences are MDHEN and SYDVKM. The V end was cut by 5 bases, the J end by 8 bases, with 9 bases between. The CDR3 reads CASSALLEKLFF. CDR3 in DNA: TGTGCCAGCAGTGCCCTGCTAGAAAAACTGTTTTTT.

The chain links TRBV21-1 to TRBJ1-2. TRBV21-1 counts as a pseudogene. This CDR3 has 11 amino acids. CDR3: CASSPESGYTF. DNA for the CDR3: TGTGCCAGCAGTCCGGAGTCTGGCTACACCTTC.

V is TRBV4-1 and J is TRBJ1-6; D is uncertain. V was trimmed by 0 bases and J by 0 bases, leaving 9 bases between them. Per the germline V gene, CDR1 is MGHRA and CDR2 is YSYEKL. This CDR3 comprises 17 residues. The CDR3 spells CASSQEYSSSYNSPLHF. DNA of the CDR3: TGCGCCAGCAGCCAAGAGTACAGCAGCTCCTATAATTCACCCCTCCACTTT.

The J gene is TRBJ1-5, the V gene TRBV19, with D maybe TRBD1 (6 bases). The CDR3 loop spans 14 amino acids. CDR1 is LNHDA, CDR2 SQIVND, per germline (reference sequence). Trimming removed 6 bases at V and 5 bases at J, with 14 bases between. This CDR3 reads CASSLGGSDQPQHF. Written as DNA, the CDR3 is TGTGCCAGTAGCCTTGGGGGCTCAGATCAGCCCCAGCATTTT. Looking up the rest from reference TRBV19 and TRBJ1-5 gives the full variable domain: DGGITQSPKYLFRKEGQNVTLSCEQNLNHDAMYWYRQDPGQGLRLIYYSQIVNDFQKGDIAEGYSVSREKKESFPLTVTSAQKNPTAFYLCASSLGGSDQPQHFGDGTRLSIL.

The DNA of the CDR3 is TGTGCCAGCAGCTCCCGGGGTGAAAAACTGTTTTTT. Translating gives CASSSRGEKLFF. This rearrangement joins TRBV13 to TRBJ1-4; D is ambiguous. The CDR3 loop spans 12 amino acids. Germline V CDR1 and CDR2: PRHDT, FYEKMQ (reference sequence). Trimming cost V 4 bases and J 7 bases, with 7 bases left between them.

The chain employs TRBV30 and TRBJ2-1, with D maybe TRBD2 (5 bases). Between the trimmed V and J ends, which lost 0 bases and 9 bases, there was a span of 12 bases. Germline values: CDR1 GTSNPN, CDR2 SVGIG (reference sequence). The CDR3 totals 13 residues. CDR3 sequence reads: CAWSVSLEGEQFF. In DNA form, the CDR3 reads TGTGCCTGGAGTGTCTCGCTAGAGGGTGAGCAGTTCTTC. The full variable domain, its missing parts supplied by reference TRBV30 and TRBJ2-1, is SQTIHQWPATLVQPVGSPLSLECTVEGTSNPNLYWYRQAAGRGLQLLFYSVGIGQISSEVPQNLSASRPQDRQFILSSKKLLLSDSGFYLCAWSVSLEGEQFFGPGTRLTVL.

The chain uses TRBV5-1 and TRBJ2-3; TRBD2 is a possible D gene (5 bases). In germline, CDR1 is SGHRS, CDR2 YFSETQ. The V end lost 6 bases, the J end lost 1 base, and 12 bases lay between the germline ends. The CDR3 extends over 14 amino acids. CDR3 DNA: TGCGCCAGCACCGAGGAGAGGGGCACAGATACGCAGTATTTT. Its translation is CASTEERGTDTQYF.

The chain carries TRBV21-1 and TRBJ2-7; the D call TRBD1 from the table was never checked on the DNA. TRBV21-1 is designated a pseudogene. This CDR3 region has 10 residues. The CDR3 protein is CARGHIGQYF. CDR3 nucleotides: TGTGCCAGGGGGCACATTGGGCAGTACTTC.

A remark on this clone: The sample holds other DNA sequences that translate to the same CDR3. V usage is TRBV6-5 and J usage is TRBJ2-2; 8 bases are a match to TRBD1. V shed 6 bases, J shed 2 bases, and the junction held 5 bases outside the gene matches. The CDR3 consists of 15 residues. Per the germline V gene, CDR1 is MNHEY and CDR2 is SVGAGI. The CDR3 reads CASRGRGRNTGELFF. The CDR3 bases are TGTGCCAGCAGAGGCAGGGGGCGAAACACCGGGGAGCTGTTTTTT.

This rearrangement joins TRBV6-5 to TRBJ1-1, with unresolved D. This CDR3 is built from 16 residues. V was clipped by 0 bases and J by 4 bases, with 15 bases between them. Germline assignment: CDR1 MNHEY and CDR2 SVGAGI. The CDR3 coding sequence is TGTGCCAGCAGTTACTCGGCACAAGATAGGAGCACTGAAGCTTTCTTT. This gives the protein CASSYSAQDRSTEAFF.

The chain couples TRBV5-6 to TRBJ2-1; D may be TRBD1 (6 bases). V was pared by 4 bases and J by 2 bases, with 13 bases between. The CDR3 runs to 15 residues. Germline CDR1 SGHDT, CDR2 YYEEEE. The CDR3 nucleotides are TGTGCCAGCAGCGATCAGGGGAGCACCTACAATGAGCAGTTCTTC. It codes for CASSDQGSTYNEQFF. The entire variable domain, with the rest obtained from reference TRBV5-6 and TRBJ2-1, is as follows: DAGVTQSPTHLIKTRGQQVTLRCSPKSGHDTVSWYQQALGQGPQFIFQYYEEEERQRGNFPDRFSGHQFPNYSSELNVNALLLGDSALYLCASSDQGSTYNEQFFGPGTRLTVL.

The chain recombines TRBV3-1 (or the pseudogene TRBV3-2) with TRBJ2-1; possibly TRBD1 for D (6 bases). CDR1 LGHDT and CDR2 YNNKEL come from the germline V gene (reference sequence). The CDR3 runs 15 residues. V lost 8 bases and J lost 8, with 22 bases in between. The CDR3 DNA follows: TGTGCCAGCGCTGTGGTAGGGGGTAGTGGCGATGAGCAGTTCTTC. This gives the protein CASAVVGGSGDEQFF.

This chain uses TRBV27 with TRBJ1-5, with 8 bases identical to TRBD1. Germline V gene lookup returns CDR1 MNHEY and CDR2 SMNVEV (reference sequence). The CDR3 has 15 residues. The V gene end was trimmed by 6 bases and the J gene end by 5 bases; junction bases not matched to a gene: 9. The CDR3 DNA follows: TGTGCCAGCAGCAGGACAGGGCCGCCTGATCAGCCCCAGCATTTT. Residues: CASSRTGPPDQPQHF.

The V and J genes are TRBV19 and TRBJ2-7; 7 nucleotides agree with TRBD2. The V and J ends lost 5 bases and 1 base, in that order; junction bases with no gene match: 8. Germline V gives CDR1 LNHDA, CDR2 SQIVND (reference sequence). The CDR3 totals 15 residues. CDR3: CASSVSGTTSYEQYF. CDR3 coding DNA: TGTGCCAGTAGTGTATCCGGGACTACATCCTACGAGCAGTACTTC.

This chain uses TRBV30 with TRBJ1-1; a possible D gene is TRBD1 (5 bases). Germline V gene sequence: CDR1 GTSNPN, CDR2 SVGIG (reference sequence). V lost 3 bases and J 2 bases, leaving 16 bases between the germline ends. This CDR3 spans 15 amino acids. The CDR3 is CAWSQGAGGNTEAFF. DNA for the CDR3: TGTGCCTGGAGCCAAGGGGCCGGGGGAAACACTGAAGCTTTCTTT. The entire variable domain, with the rest obtained from reference TRBV30 and TRBJ1-1, is as follows: SQTIHQWPATLVQPVGSPLSLECTVEGTSNPNLYWYRQAAGRGLQLLFYSVGIGQISSEVPQNLSASRPQDRQFILSSKKLLLSDSGFYLCAWSQGAGGNTEAFFGQGTRLTVV.

The chain links TRBV28 to TRBJ2-7; possible D gene TRBD2, 6 bases. Germline V gene data show CDR1 as MDHEN and CDR2 as SYDVKM. CDR3 length: 12 residues. Trimming removed 8 bases at V and 4 bases at J, with 12 bases between. CDR3 amino acids: CASRDSGYEQYF. CDR3 in DNA: TGTGCCAGCCGGGACTCAGGGTACGAGCAGTACTTC.

As regards this clone: In the same sample, other DNA sequences code for this CDR3. The chain links TRBV5-1 to TRBJ2-7, with 8 bases lining up with TRBD1. Trimming removed 2 bases from V and 2 bases from J; junction bases left unmatched: 3. CDR3 length: 14 amino acids. CDR1 is SGHRS, CDR2 YFSETQ, per germline. The CDR3 region has the DNA TGCGCCAGCAGCTTAGAACAGGGGGCCTACGAGCAGTACTTC. Protein sequence: CASSLEQGAYEQYF.

This chain joins TRBV19 and TRBJ2-2; 7 nucleotides line up with TRBD2. Germline-derived CDR1 and CDR2 are LNHDA and SQIVND (reference sequence). The CDR3 contains 15 residues. V trimming: 5 bases; J trimming: 1 base; junction bases outside the gene matches: 4. CDR3 in amino acids: CASSVGRGNTGELFF. Here the CDR3 DNA reads TGTGCCAGTAGTGTTGGGAGGGGGAACACCGGGGAGCTGTTTTTT.

The sample holds one count of this clone. This chain links TRBV7-3 with TRBJ2-1; possible D gene TRBD2, 5 bases. Germline CDR1 is SGHTA and CDR2 is FQGTGA. This CDR3 comprises 14 residues. Between the trimmed V and J ends, which lost 4 bases and 4 bases, there was a span of 11 bases. CDR3 sequence reads: CASSSSPGYNEQFF. The CDR3 DNA follows: TGTGCCAGCAGCTCTAGCCCGGGATACAATGAGCAGTTCTTC. Together with reference TRBV7-3 and TRBJ2-1, the CDR3 gives the full variable domain: GAGVSQTPSNKVTEKGKYVELRCDPISGHTALYWYRQSLGQGPEFLIYFQGTGAADDSGLPNDRFFAVRPEGSVSTLKIQRTERGDSAVYLCASSSSPGYNEQFFGPGTRLTVL.

This clone was seen once. The chain uses TRBV30 and TRBJ1-1; D is possibly TRBD1 (5 bases). CDR3 length equals 16 residues. V was pared by 1 base and J by 3 bases, with 18 bases between. The germline CDR1 and CDR2 sequences are GTSNPN and SVGIG (reference sequence). This chain's CDR3 is CAWSAPWGGKDTEAFF. Written as DNA, the CDR3 is TGTGCCTGGAGTGCCCCTTGGGGGGGGAAGGACACTGAAGCTTTCTTT.

The chain combines TRBV6-2 or TRBV6-3 with TRBJ2-7; 10 bases are a match to TRBD2. Germline CDR1 and CDR2: MNHEY and SVGEGT. With 5 bases clipped from V and 3 bases from J, the junction kept 7 bases outside the gene matches. The CDR3 runs 15 residues. CDR3 protein: CASSIIGTSVYEQYF. The DNA of the CDR3 is TGTGCCAGCAGTATTATCGGGACTAGCGTCTACGAGCAGTACTTC.